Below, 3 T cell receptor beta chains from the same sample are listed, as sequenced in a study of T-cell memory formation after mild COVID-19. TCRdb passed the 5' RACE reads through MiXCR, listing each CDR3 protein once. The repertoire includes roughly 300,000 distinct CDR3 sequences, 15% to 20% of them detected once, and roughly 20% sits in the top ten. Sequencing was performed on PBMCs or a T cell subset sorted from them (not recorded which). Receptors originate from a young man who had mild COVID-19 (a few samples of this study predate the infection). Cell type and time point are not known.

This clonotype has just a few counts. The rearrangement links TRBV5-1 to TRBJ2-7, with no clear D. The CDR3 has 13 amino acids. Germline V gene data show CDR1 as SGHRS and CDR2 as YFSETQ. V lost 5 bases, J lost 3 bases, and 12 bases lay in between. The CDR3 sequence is CASREGLDYEQYF. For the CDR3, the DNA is TGCGCCAGCAGGGAAGGATTGGACTACGAGCAGTACTTC.

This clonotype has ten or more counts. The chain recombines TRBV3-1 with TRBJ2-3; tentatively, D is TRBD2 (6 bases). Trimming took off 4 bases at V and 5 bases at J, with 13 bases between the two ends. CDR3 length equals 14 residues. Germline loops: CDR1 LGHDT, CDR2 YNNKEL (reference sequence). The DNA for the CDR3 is TGTGCCAGCAGCCTAACTAGCAGTGGAGATACGCAGTATTTT. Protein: CASSLTSSGDTQYF.

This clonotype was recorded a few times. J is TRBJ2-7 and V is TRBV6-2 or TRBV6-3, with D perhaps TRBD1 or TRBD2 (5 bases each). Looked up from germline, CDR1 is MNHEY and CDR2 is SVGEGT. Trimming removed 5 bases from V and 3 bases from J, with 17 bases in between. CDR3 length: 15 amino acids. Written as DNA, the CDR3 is TGTGCCAGCAGTCCCACGGGGACGGGACGCTACGAGCAGTACGTC. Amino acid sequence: CASSPTGTGRYEQYV.